A single sample is the source of the 8 T cell receptor beta chains below, sequenced in a study of yellow fever vaccine responses in identical twins. TCRdb processed the RT-PCR reads anew with MiXCR; each CDR3 protein has one entry. This table has some 3,900 distinct CDR3 sequences, 73% appearing once. The specimen comprised T cells from blood (PBMCs), unsorted or a sorted subset (not recorded which), sampled before or after yellow fever vaccination (not recorded which). Receptor source: a young woman who received the yellow fever vaccine.

The chain is built from TRBV18 and TRBJ2-3; D perhaps matches TRBD1 (5 bases). Germline V CDR1 and CDR2: KGHSH, LQKENI. V was cut by 8 bases and J by 3 bases, with 21 bases left in between. The CDR3 is made up of 16 amino acids. This CDR3 is CASTLRVGQLTDTQYF. In nucleotides, the CDR3 is TGTGCCAGCACGCTGCGTGTCGGACAATTGACAGATACGCAGTATTTT.

This chain connects TRBV20-1 to TRBJ2-3; possibly TRBD1 for D (6 bases). Germline V gene sequence: CDR1 DFQATT, CDR2 SNEGSKA (reference sequence). The V end was cut by 4 bases, the J end by 0 bases, with 20 bases between. CDR3 length: 17 residues. For the CDR3, the DNA is TGCAGTGCTAACATTGTGGACAGTGACTCTAGCACAGATACGCAGTATTTT. This gives the protein CSANIVDSDSSTDTQYF.

This clonotype was counted between two and nine times. The genes are TRBV10-1 and TRBJ2-7; 7 bases fit TRBD1. J was trimmed by 5 bases and V by 4 bases; bases with no gene match: 8. The CDR3 is 14 residues long. CDR1 and CDR2 (germline): WNHNN, SYGVQD (reference sequence). In DNA form, the CDR3 reads TGCGCCAGCAGTGTAGGGGGCCCTGGAAACGAGCAGTACTTC. This gives the protein CASSVGGPGNEQYF.

This clonotype has just a few counts. The V gene is TRBV11-2, the J gene TRBJ2-2, with D unclear. Trimming removed 7 bases from V and 3 bases from J, with 9 bases in between. Germline-derived CDR1 and CDR2 are SGHAT and FQNNGV. The CDR3 loop spans 13 amino acids. CDR3 nucleotide sequence: TGTGCCAGCACGACTGGGTACACCGGGGAGCTGTTTTTT. It specifies CASTTGYTGELFF.

The chain has TRBV10-1 and TRBJ2-1, with D tentatively TRBD2 (6 bases). The ends were cut back, 4 bases at V and 6 bases at J, with 13 bases in the middle. CDR1 and CDR2 (germline): WNHNN, SYGVQD (reference sequence). This CDR3 has 14 residues. The CDR3 region is CASSGGGPVNEQFF. Written as DNA, the CDR3 is TGCGCCAGCAGTGGCGGAGGGCCGGTCAATGAGCAGTTCTTC.

The J gene is TRBJ2-3, the V gene TRBV15; possible D gene TRBD1, 5 bases. Trimming removed 3 bases from V and 4 bases from J, with 14 bases in between. Germline CDR1 and CDR2: LNHNV and YYDKDF (reference sequence). This CDR3 comprises 15 residues. For the CDR3, the DNA is TGTGCCACCAGCAGGACAGCCACCATATCAGATACGCAGTATTTT. Translating gives CATSRTATISDTQYF.

The J gene is TRBJ1-1, the V gene TRBV4-1; D is uncertain. This CDR3 is 14 amino acids long. The V end lost 0 bases, the J end lost 4 bases, and 9 bases lay between the germline ends. In germline, CDR1 is MGHRA, CDR2 YSYEKL. The CDR3 sequence is CASSQDSTRTEAFF. CDR3 coding DNA: TGCGCCAGCAGCCAAGACTCGACCCGCACTGAAGCTTTCTTT.

V is TRBV11-1 and J is TRBJ2-1; the D gene is possibly TRBD2 (6 bases). Germline V gene lookup returns CDR1 SGHAT and CDR2 FQDESV (reference sequence). V lost 4 bases and J lost 7, with 14 bases in between. The CDR3 extends over 14 amino acids. The CDR3 DNA follows: TGTGCCAGCAGCTCATTACTAGCCAGGAATGAGCAGTTCTTC. Its protein is CASSSLLARNEQFF.